The 24 T cell receptor beta chains presented below share a single source sample, sequenced in a study of T cell responses to AZD1222 COVID-19 vaccine. Method: immunoSEQ multiplex PCR; TCRdb's copy keeps in-frame clones and lacks some. The profile shows 150,000 to 250,000 clones, 93% of them singletons. This sample comprised peripheral blood, obtained 28 days after the second AZD1222 dose. Every receptor here comes from an adult who received the AZD1222 COVID-19 vaccine.

The chain employs TRBV3-1 (or the pseudogene TRBV3-2) and TRBJ1-6; 9 bases map to TRBD1. In germline, CDR1 is LGHDT, CDR2 YNNKEL (reference sequence). This CDR3 is built from 15 residues. Trimming took 4 bases from V and 6 from J; bases not matched to a gene: 4. CDR3 protein: CASSPQTGGNSPLHF. As DNA, the CDR3 is TGTGCCAGCAGCCCCCAGACAGGGGGTAATTCACCCCTCCACTTT.

In DNA form, the CDR3 reads TGCGCCAGCAGGGTGGTCGGCGGCAGTCATAATTCACCCCTCCACTTT. Translation: CASRVVGGSHNSPLHF. The chain uses TRBV5-1 and TRBJ1-6; no clear D. Germline assignment: CDR1 SGHRS and CDR2 YFSETQ. This CDR3 is built from 16 residues. V lost 5 bases to trimming and J lost 5 bases, with 17 bases between them.

The gene calls are TRBV6-6 and TRBJ2-7; TRBD1 matches 9 bases. V lost 7 bases, J lost 2 bases, and 9 bases stayed unmatched. CDR1 and CDR2 from the germline V gene are MNHNY and SVGAGI (reference sequence). The CDR3 extends over 15 amino acids. The CDR3 DNA reads TGTGCCAGCAAAAACGGACAGGGGCAGACCTACGAGCAGTACTTC. This gives the protein CASKNGQGQTYEQYF.

As DNA, the CDR3 is TGTGCCAGCAGTCTCAGGGGCATGAACACTGAAGCTTTCTTT. Its protein product is CASSLRGMNTEAFF. The chain is built from TRBV28 and TRBJ1-1; possible D gene TRBD1, 6 bases. This CDR3 has 14 amino acids. In germline, CDR1 is MDHEN, CDR2 SYDVKM. V was pared by 5 bases and J by 0 bases, with 10 bases between.

J is TRBJ1-3 and V is TRBV27; D is undetermined. V was clipped by 3 bases and J by 0 bases, with 12 bases between them. The CDR3 spans 16 residues. The germline V gene encodes CDR1 MNHEY and CDR2 SMNVEV (reference sequence). The CDR3 DNA is TGTGCCAGCAGTTTTTCCCGCCAGAGCTCTGGAAACACCATATATTTT. It is translated as CASSFSRQSSGNTIYF.

The chain has TRBV2 and TRBJ2-7; no clear D gene. Germline CDR1 and CDR2: SNHLY and FYNNEI. Between the trimmed V and J ends, which lost 2 bases and 4 bases, there was a span of 6 bases. The CDR3 spans 12 residues. The CDR3 DNA reads as TGTGCCAGCAGTGAACTTCCGTACGAGCAGTACTTC. Encoded protein: CASSELPYEQYF.

Here the CDR3 reads CASSQLGYEQYF. Written as DNA, the CDR3 is TGTGCCAGCAGTCAACTGGGGTACGAGCAGTACTTC. The chain links TRBV2 to TRBJ2-7; D unclear. Germline CDR1 is SNHLY and CDR2 is FYNNEI. Trimming took 5 bases from V and 4 from J, leaving 9 bases between them. There are 12 residues in the CDR3.

This chain uses TRBV3-1 (or the pseudogene TRBV3-2) with TRBJ1-3, with 9 bases lining up with TRBD1. The CDR3 has 16 amino acids. The germline V gene encodes CDR1 LGHDT and CDR2 YNNKEL (reference sequence). After removal of 4 bases from V and 0 bases from J, the junction contained 4 bases not matched to a gene. CDR3 DNA: TGTGCCAGCAGCCCCACAGGGGGCATCTCTGGAAACACCATATATTTT. Its protein is CASSPTGGISGNTIYF.

J is TRBJ1-1 and V is TRBV6-5; 10 nucleotides line up with TRBD1. The germline CDR1 and CDR2 sequences are MNHEY and SVGAGI. The CDR3 has 14 amino acids. V shed 2 bases, J shed 5 bases, and the junction held 2 bases outside the gene matches. The CDR3 DNA reads TGTGCCAGCAGTTACGGGACAGGGGTAACTGAAGCTTTCTTT. Encoded protein: CASSYGTGVTEAFF.

The rearrangement uses TRBV5-1 and TRBJ2-1; tentative D call: TRBD2 (6 bases). From germline, CDR1 is SGHRS and CDR2 YFSETQ. V lost 2 bases, J lost 16 bases, and 13 bases lay in between. This CDR3 is built from 11 residues. CDR3 nucleotides: TGCGCCAGCAGCTTTAAGGGGAGGAATTTCTTC. The encoded protein is CASSFKGRNFF. The variable domain in full, with the rest retrieved from reference TRBV5-1 and TRBJ2-1, is KAGVTQTPRYLIKTRGQQVTLSCSPISGHRSVSWYQQTPGQGLQFLFEYFSETQRNKGNFPGRFSGRQFSNSRSEMNVSTLELGDSALYLCASSFKGRNFFGPGTRLTVL.

Only one count was recorded for this clone. V is TRBV3-1 (or the pseudogene TRBV3-2) and J is TRBJ1-4; the match to TRBD1 covers 8 bases. CDR3 length equals 16 residues. Germline CDR1 is LGHDT and CDR2 is YNNKEL (reference sequence). The V and J ends lost 2 bases and 8 bases, in that order; junction bases with no gene match: 10. The CDR3 region has the DNA TGTGCCAGCAGCCAATCTCTTCAGGGGGCACGGGAAAAACTGTTTTTT. This codes for CASSQSLQGAREKLFF.

This clone was seen once. J is TRBJ2-1 and V is TRBV6-2 or TRBV6-3; the match to TRBD1 covers 7 bases. V was pared by 6 bases and J by 6 bases, with 11 bases of the junction left unmatched. The CDR3 extends over 15 amino acids. Germline loops: CDR1 MNHEY, CDR2 SVGEGT. The CDR3: CASSSGQAPSNEQFF. The CDR3 bases are TGTGCCAGCAGCTCCGGACAGGCTCCCTCCAATGAGCAGTTCTTC.

The rearrangement joins TRBV28 to TRBJ1-4; D possibly corresponds to TRBD1 (5 bases). CDR3 length equals 14 residues. The V gene's germline CDR1 is MDHEN and CDR2 SYDVKM. The V end was cut by 7 bases, the J end by 5 bases, with 14 bases between. The chain's CDR3 is CASKRGQMNEKLFF. In nucleotides, the CDR3 is TGTGCCAGCAAACGCGGACAAATGAATGAAAAACTGTTTTTT.

This chain uses TRBV27 with TRBJ1-2; a weak D match, TRBD1 (6 bases). Trimming took 4 bases from V and 6 from J, leaving 12 bases between them. The CDR3 runs to 13 residues. CDR1 and CDR2 from the germline V gene are MNHEY and SMNVEV (reference sequence). For the CDR3, the DNA is TGTGCCAGCAGTTCGACAGGCAGAAATGGCTACACCTTC. This codes for CASSSTGRNGYTF.

This chain links TRBV7-9 with TRBJ1-3; D is perhaps TRBD1 (6 bases). There are 17 residues in the CDR3. The germline gives CDR1 SEHNR, CDR2 FQNEAQ (reference sequence). Trimming took 2 bases from V and 0 from J, leaving 14 bases between them. The CDR3 region is CASSLFGGAPSGNTIYF. The CDR3 DNA is TGTGCCAGCAGCTTATTTGGGGGGGCGCCCTCTGGAAACACCATATATTTT.

The J gene is TRBJ2-3, the V gene TRBV23-1; tentatively, D is TRBD2 (5 bases). TRBV23-1 carries the ORF label, with uncertain function. V was clipped by 2 bases and J by 7 bases, with 16 bases between them. The length of the CDR3 is 15 residues. The CDR3, as DNA: TGCGCCAGCAGTCAACCGGTGATGAACGGGAATACGCAGTATTTT. As protein: CASSQPVMNGNTQYF.

This chain joins TRBV6-5 and TRBJ2-7; tentatively, D is TRBD1 (5 bases). This CDR3 has 15 amino acids. From germline, CDR1 is MNHEY and CDR2 SVGAGI. V lost 6 bases and J lost 6, with 21 bases in between. In nucleotides, the CDR3 is TGTGCCAGCAGAACCTTAGGCGGACACCAGAGCGAGCAGTACTTC. It encodes CASRTLGGHQSEQYF.

The chain employs TRBV3-1 (or the pseudogene TRBV3-2) and TRBJ2-1; the match to TRBD2 covers 9 bases. The CDR3 consists of 16 residues. Trimming cost V 0 bases and J 4 bases; bases outside gene matches: 4. Germline CDR1 and CDR2: LGHDT and YNNKEL (reference sequence). The CDR3 reads CASSQDLLAGYNEQFF. The CDR3, as DNA: TGTGCCAGCAGCCAAGATCTCCTAGCGGGGTACAATGAGCAGTTCTTC.

The chain employs TRBV29-1 and TRBJ2-3; a possible D gene is TRBD2 (6 bases). The V gene lost 7 bases and the J gene lost 1 base, with 21 bases spanning the gap. This CDR3 region has 16 residues. CDR1 and CDR2 from the germline V gene are SQVTM and ANQGSEA. CDR3 DNA: TGCAGCGCCCGAGGGAGGTACCTGGTTGGCACAGATACGCAGTATTTT. This encodes CSARGRYLVGTDTQYF.

This sequence joins TRBV20-1 and TRBJ1-1, with 7 bases matching TRBD1. V shed 5 bases and J 8 bases; nucleotides not matched to a gene: 5. CDR1 DFQATT and CDR2 SNEGSKA come from the germline V gene (reference sequence). The CDR3 totals 11 residues. CDR3 amino acids: CSAPRQGEAFF. CDR3 bases: TGCAGTGCTCCGAGACAGGGAGAAGCTTTCTTT.

The rearrangement uses TRBV4-2 and TRBJ1-2; a possible D gene is TRBD1 (5 bases). V lost 1 base to trimming and J lost 3 bases, with 15 bases between them. The CDR3 loop spans 16 amino acids. The germline V gene encodes CDR1 LGHNA and CDR2 YNFKEQ. This CDR3 is CASSQGVRGWDYGYTF. The CDR3 DNA is TGTGCCAGCAGCCAAGGTGTTAGGGGATGGGACTATGGCTACACCTTC.

This chain uses TRBV18 with TRBJ1-2; D call uncertain. V was clipped by 1 base and J by 2 bases, with 20 bases between them. Germline V gene data show CDR1 as KGHSH and CDR2 as LQKENI. This CDR3 is 18 amino acids long. The chain's CDR3 is CASSPRVGGGDTNYGYTF. The CDR3 DNA reads as TGTGCCAGCTCACCACGGGTTGGAGGTGGAGATACAAACTATGGCTACACCTTC.

This clone was seen just once. This chain uses TRBV28 with TRBJ1-5; D call uncertain. The V gene's germline CDR1 is MDHEN and CDR2 SYDVKM. Trimming removed 11 bases from V and 0 bases from J, with 11 bases in between. The CDR3 is 13 amino acids. CDR3 in amino acids: CACGRVSNQPQHF. The CDR3, as DNA: TGTGCCTGCGGCCGCGTTAGCAATCAGCCCCAGCATTTT.

J is TRBJ1-5 and V is TRBV10-3; D ambiguous. This CDR3 has 14 amino acids. Germline V gene data show CDR1 as ENHRY and CDR2 as SYGVKD. Between the trimmed V and J ends, which lost 5 bases and 2 bases, there was a span of 10 bases. The CDR3 reads CAISSGEGNQPQHF. The CDR3 DNA reads TGTGCCATCAGTTCGGGAGAGGGCAATCAGCCCCAGCATTTT.